The clone carrying this T cell receptor (beta chain) was detected many times. The germline CDR1 and CDR2 sequences are LGHDT and YNNKEL (reference sequence). CDR3 length: 12 residues. V lost 1 base and J 13 bases, leaving 10 bases between the germline ends. This record belongs to a study of CDR3 diversity in severe acne. MiXCR was run by TCRdb on the PCR reads, yielding one entry per CDR3 protein. Of under 95,000 distinct CDR3 sequences listed, 48% are singletons. The V and J genes are TRBV3-1 and TRBJ1-4; D not certain. Input material: blood. The sequence came from a male donor in good health, serving as a control. The CDR3 region has the DNA TGTGCCAGCAGCCAAGCCGGGCTGGGACTGTTTTTT. Protein sequence: CASSQAGLGLFF.